This T cell receptor beta chain came from a study of blood T cell repertoires in COVID-19. Overall study context: Both acute and convalescent COVID-19 samples were obtained from the United States, Italy and Spain. PBMCs, B-cell-depleted T cells, or T cells were the source of the cDNA or gDNA that made up the material.

This clone was seen a handful of times. Germline loops: CDR1 SGHDT, CDR2 YYEEEE. The V segment lost 0 bases and the J segment 14 bases; nucleotides outside the gene matches: 8. The CDR3 extends over 14 amino acids. In the authors' workflow: Amplification with reference gene primers provided the estimates of nucleated cell counts. Sequencing was performed with immunoSEQ multiplex PCR; in TCRdb, only in-frame clones are kept and a portion is missing. The V and J calls and clone size come from that table; D and trimming were worked out from the DNA. Of 250,000 to 300,000 clones in the sample, 86% were seen once.

The TCR originated in a woman under 40 with active or convalescent COVID-19. The chain combines TRBV5-6 with TRBJ1-4; 9 bases are shared with TRBD1. The sample consisted of peripheral blood. The CDR3 DNA sequence: TGTGCCAGCAGCTTGGCCGGGGACAGGGAGGGTCTGTTTTTT. Its protein product is CASSLAGDREGLFF.